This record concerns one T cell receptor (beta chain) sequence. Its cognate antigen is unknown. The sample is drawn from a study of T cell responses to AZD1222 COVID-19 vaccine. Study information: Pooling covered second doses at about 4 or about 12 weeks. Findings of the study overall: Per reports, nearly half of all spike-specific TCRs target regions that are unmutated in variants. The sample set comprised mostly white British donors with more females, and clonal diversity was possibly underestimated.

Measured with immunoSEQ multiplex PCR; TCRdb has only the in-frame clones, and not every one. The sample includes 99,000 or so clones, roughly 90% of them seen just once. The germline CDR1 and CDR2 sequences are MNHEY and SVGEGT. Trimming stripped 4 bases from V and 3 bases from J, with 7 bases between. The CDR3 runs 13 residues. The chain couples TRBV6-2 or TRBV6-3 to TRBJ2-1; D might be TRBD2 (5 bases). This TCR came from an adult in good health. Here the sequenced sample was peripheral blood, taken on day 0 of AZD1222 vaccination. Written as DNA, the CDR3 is TGTGCCAGCAGTTCCGGGGACTACAATGAGCAGTTCTTC. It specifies CASSSGDYNEQFF.